The rows below give T cell receptor beta chains drawn from one sample of a study of cytomegalovirus exposure and HLA in healthy donors. Repertoires were generated with immunoSEQ multiplex PCR, while TCRdb's copy carries only in-frame clones and drops some. This table holds under 150,000 clones, about 66% found once. Sequenced: PBMCs. These receptors were taken from a man younger than 40 in good health and CMV-seropositive. Both conserved end residues are part of each CDR3. Fields, in order: V gene, clone size, J gene, CDR3 length, D gene, CDR3 protein, CDR3 DNA. The D gene is left open where the match is weak. For some rows the clone size is stated as once, few or many, or as a class when expanded; others skip it.

>TRBV6-5|-|TRBJ2-1|14|-
CASSYWVKGNEQFF
TGTGCCAGCAGTTATTGGGTAAAGGGGAATGAGCAGTTCTTC
>TRBV18|-|TRBJ1-1|16|TRBD1
CASSPGQGIRNTEAFF
TGTGCCAGCTCACCCGGACAGGGCATACGGAACACTGAAGCTTTCTTT
>TRBV5-1|few|TRBJ1-4|17|-
CASSPSFSGATNEKLFF
TGCGCCAGCAGCCCTTCCTTTTCCGGGGCAACTAATGAAAAACTGTTTTTT
>TRBV2|-|TRBJ1-1|13|-
CASSVEGNTEAFF
TGTGCCAGCAGTGTGGAGGGGAACACTGAAGCTTTCTTT
>TRBV14|-|TRBJ2-7|13|-
CASSQYSAYEQYF
TGTGCCAGCAGCCAGTACTCTGCCTACGAGCAGTACTTC
>TRBV27|-|TRBJ2-1|15|TRBD2
CASSSGASGRNEQFF
TGTGCCAGCAGTTCCGGAGCTAGCGGACGCAATGAGCAGTTCTTC
>TRBV4-1|-|TRBJ1-5|13|TRBD1
CASSRTGHQPQHF
TGCGCCAGCAGCCGGACAGGGCATCAGCCCCAGCATTTT
>TRBV6-6|-|TRBJ1-2|16|TRBD1
CASSTTDSGTGNGYTF
TGTGCCAGCAGTACGACCGATTCCGGGACAGGGAATGGCTACACCTTC
>TRBV7-9|-|TRBJ2-3|18|TRBD2
CASSQTSLSSGGLGSQYF
TGTGCCAGCAGCCAAACCTCACTCTCTAGCGGGGGGTTAGGGTCGCAGTATTTT
>TRBV2|-|TRBJ2-1|15|-
CATMWGGGLVNEQFF
TGTGCCACCATGTGGGGAGGTGGATTGGTCAATGAGCAGTTCTTC
>TRBV5-1|-|TRBJ2-7|20|TRBD2
CASSLKPLREGLLAPREQYF
TGCGCCAGCAGCTTGAAACCCTTGCGGGAGGGCCTTTTGGCCCCCCGAGAGCAGTACTTC
>TRBV19|once|TRBJ2-2|15|-
CASRWGQTNTGELFF
TGTGCCAGTAGATGGGGCCAGACGAACACCGGGGAGCTGTTTTTT
>TRBV13|-|TRBJ2-7|13|-
CASSPTLSYEQYF
TGTGCCAGCAGCCCTACGCTTTCCTACGAGCAGTACTTC
>TRBV5-1|-|TRBJ2-7|16|TRBD2
CASSLGLVAGTYEQYF
TGCGCCAGCAGCTTGGGACTAGTAGCGGGGACCTACGAGCAGTACTTC
>TRBV27|-|TRBJ2-7|15|TRBD2
CASSSRLAGESEQYF
TGTGCCAGCAGTTCGAGACTAGCGGGAGAAAGCGAGCAGTACTTC
>TRBV6-1|-|TRBJ2-2|15|-
CASSKYRVDTGELFF
TGTGCCAGCAGCAAATACAGGGTTGACACCGGGGAGCTGTTTTTT
>TRBV2|-|TRBJ1-2|12|-
CATRADSSGYTF
TGTGCCACCAGAGCGGACAGTTCTGGCTACACCTTC
>TRBV18|-|TRBJ2-3|18|TRBD1
CASSPRDSAFGRTDTQYF
TGTGCCAGCTCACCCCGGGACAGCGCTTTTGGTCGCACAGATACGCAGTATTTT
>TRBV7-2|-|TRBJ1-2|14|TRBD1
CASSLGTGNYGYTF
TGTGCCAGCAGCTTAGGGACAGGGAACTATGGCTACACCTTC
>TRBV5-1|few|TRBJ2-2|15|TRBD1
CASSLGTVGTGELFF
TGCGCCAGCAGCCTAGGGACAGTAGGCACCGGGGAGCTGTTTTTT
>TRBV5-4|few|TRBJ2-5|13|-
CASSERRQETQYF
TGTGCCAGCAGCGAGCGGAGGCAAGAGACCCAGTACTTC
>TRBV9|-|TRBJ2-5|18|TRBD2
CASSVGGGTSGRRETQYF
TGTGCCAGCAGCGTAGGAGGAGGGACTAGCGGGAGACGAGAGACCCAGTACTTC
>TRBV6-5|once|TRBJ2-3|15|TRBD2
CASSYGTSGTDTQYF
TGTGCCAGCAGTTACGGGACTAGCGGGACAGATACGCAGTATTTT
>TRBV28|-|TRBJ2-7|17|TRBD2
CANSTKREGRGTYEQYF
TGTGCCAACAGTACTAAGCGGGAGGGCCGGGGGACCTACGAGCAGTACTTC
>TRBV5-1|few|TRBJ1-1|14|-
CASSLESRDTEAFF
TGCGCCAGCAGCTTGGAATCCCGGGACACTGAAGCTTTCTTT
>TRBV14|once|TRBJ1-1|14|-
CASSQSGFDTEAFF
TGTGCCAGCAGCCAATCAGGGTTCGACACTGAAGCTTTCTTT
>TRBV27|-|TRBJ1-2|15|-
CASSLSSGWSYGYTF
TGTGCCAGCAGTTTATCGTCAGGGTGGAGCTATGGCTACACCTTC
>TRBV7-9|-|TRBJ2-7|13|-
CASSPPIEDEQYF
TGTGCCAGCAGCCCCCCTATCGAGGACGAGCAGTACTTC
>TRBV7-6|-|TRBJ2-5|16|TRBD2
CASSKPGTSNQETQYF
TGTGCCAGCAGTAAACCTGGGACTAGCAACCAAGAGACCCAGTACTTC
>TRBV5-5|-|TRBJ2-1|16|TRBD2
CASTPRLAGVYNEQFF
TGTGCCAGCACCCCACGACTAGCGGGAGTTTATAATGAGCAGTTCTTC
>TRBV28|-|TRBJ2-7|16|-
CASSLGGEMSSYEQYF
TGTGCCAGCAGTTTAGGAGGTGAGATGAGCTCCTACGAGCAGTACTTC
>TRBV7-9|-|TRBJ2-3|13|-
CASSSLMPDTQYF
TGTGCCAGCAGCTCCCTAATGCCAGATACGCAGTATTTT
>TRBV13|once|TRBJ2-7|16|TRBD1
CASSLGQGALSDEQYF
TGTGCCAGCAGCTTAGGTCAGGGGGCCCTTTCGGACGAGCAGTACTTC
>TRBV7-9|-|TRBJ1-2|15|-
CASSFPGGGDYGYTF
TGTGCCAGCAGCTTCCCAGGCGGGGGTGACTATGGCTACACCTTC
>TRBV28|once|TRBJ2-7|17|TRBD1
CASSLQTGTGFLYEQYF
TGTGCCAGCAGTCTGCAAACCGGGACAGGGTTTCTCTACGAGCAGTACTTC
>TRBV11-3|-|TRBJ2-3|17|TRBD1
CASSSRQGDVDRDTQYF
TGTGCCAGCAGCTCGCGACAGGGGGATGTTGATAGGGATACGCAGTATTTT